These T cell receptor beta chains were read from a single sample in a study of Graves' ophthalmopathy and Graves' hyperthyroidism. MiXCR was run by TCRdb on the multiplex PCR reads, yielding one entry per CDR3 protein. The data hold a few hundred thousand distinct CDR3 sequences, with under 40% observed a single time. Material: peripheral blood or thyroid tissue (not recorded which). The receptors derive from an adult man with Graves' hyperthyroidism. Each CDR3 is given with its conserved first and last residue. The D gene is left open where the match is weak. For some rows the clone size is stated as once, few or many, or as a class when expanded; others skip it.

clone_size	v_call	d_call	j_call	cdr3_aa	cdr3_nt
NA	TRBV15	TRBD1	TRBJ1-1	CATSRGAGGTEAFF	TGTGCCACCAGCAGAGGGGCAGGGGGCACTGAAGCTTTCTTT
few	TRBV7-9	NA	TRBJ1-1	CASSLGQRMSEAFF	TGTGCCAGCAGTTTGGGACAAAGGATGAGTGAAGCTTTCTTT
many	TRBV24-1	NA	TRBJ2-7	CATSDFNQGGEQYF	TGTGCCACCAGTGATTTTAACCAGGGCGGCGAGCAGTACTTC
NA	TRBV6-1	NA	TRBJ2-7	CASSLTGLRSFEQYF	TGTGCCAGCAGTCTTACCGGGCTCCGAAGTTTCGAGCAGTACTTC
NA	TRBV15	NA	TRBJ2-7	CATSREGELYEQYF	TGTGCCACCAGCAGAGAGGGGGAGCTGTACGAGCAGTACTTC
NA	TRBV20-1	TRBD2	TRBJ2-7	CSASLLAGGIEQYF	TGCAGTGCTAGTCTACTAGCGGGAGGTATCGAGCAGTACTTC
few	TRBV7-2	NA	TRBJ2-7	CASSRMSYEQYF	TGTGCCAGCAGCCGAATGAGCTACGAGCAGTACTTC
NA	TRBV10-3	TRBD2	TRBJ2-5	CAISVGLAGMETQYF	TGTGCCATCAGTGTGGGACTAGCGGGAATGGAGACCCAGTACTTC
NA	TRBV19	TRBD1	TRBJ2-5	CTSSIQGAETQYF	TGTACCAGTAGTATCCAGGGGGCAGAGACCCAGTACTTC
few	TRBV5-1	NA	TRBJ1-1	CASSLGGGPKGAEAFF	TGCGCCAGCAGCTTGGGGGGGGGGCCAAAAGGGGCTGAAGCTTTCTTT
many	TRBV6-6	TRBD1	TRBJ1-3	CASSRTGGGGNTIYF	TGTGCCAGCAGTCGGACAGGGGGTGGTGGAAACACCATATATTTT
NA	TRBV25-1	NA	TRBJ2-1	CASSAGGSYNEQFF	TGTGCCAGCAGTGCAGGAGGCTCCTACAATGAGCAGTTCTTC
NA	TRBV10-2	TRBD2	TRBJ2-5	CASSRTHGILAAVQETQYF	TGCGCCAGCAGCCGAACTCACGGTATCCTAGCGGCCGTACAAGAGACCCAGTACTTC
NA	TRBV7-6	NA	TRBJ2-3	CASSPTGTGDYTQYF	TGTGCCAGCAGCCCAACCGGGACGGGGGACTATACGCAGTATTTT
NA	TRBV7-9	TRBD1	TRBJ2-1	CASSFRDRGDNEQFF	TGTGCCAGCAGCTTCCGGGACAGGGGGGACAATGAGCAGTTCTTC
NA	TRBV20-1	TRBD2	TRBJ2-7	CSANPSGGRPHTDTQYF	TGCAGTGCTAACCCTAGCGGGGGGCGTCCGCACACAGATACGCAGTACTTC
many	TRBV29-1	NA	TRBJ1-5	CSVAGGLNQPQHF	TGCAGCGTTGCCGGGGGCCTCAATCAGCCCCAGCATTTT
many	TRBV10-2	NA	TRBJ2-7	CASSEGQVGGEQYF	TGCGCCAGCAGTGAGGGACAGGTGGGAGGCGAGCAGTACTTC
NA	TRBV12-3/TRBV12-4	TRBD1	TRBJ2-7	CASSLNHRGSYEQYF	TGTGCCAGCAGTTTAAATCACAGGGGGAGTTACGAGCAGTACTTC
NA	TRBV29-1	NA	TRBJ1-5	CSVEGGQKEPQHF	TGCAGCGTTGAAGGAGGGCAAAAGGAGCCCCAGCATTTT
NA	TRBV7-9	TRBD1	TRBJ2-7	CASSPRTGASNYEQYF	TGTGCCAGCAGCCCCCGGACAGGGGCCAGCAACTACGAGCAGTACTTC
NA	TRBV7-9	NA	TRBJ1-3	CASSKAAGSRGNTIYF	TGTGCCAGCAGCAAGGCGGCGGGGTCCAGAGGAAACACCATATATTTT
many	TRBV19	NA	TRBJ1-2	CASSIWRGGDYGYTF	TGTGCCAGTAGTATATGGAGGGGTGGTGACTATGGCTACACCTTC
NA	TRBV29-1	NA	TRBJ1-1	CSVGMGAEGAEAFF	TGCAGCGTGGGCATGGGGGCGGAGGGCGCTGAAGCTTTCTTT
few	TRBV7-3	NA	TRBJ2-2	CASSLILGNVGELFF	TGTGCCAGCAGCTTAATCCTCGGTAACGTCGGGGAGCTGTTTTTT